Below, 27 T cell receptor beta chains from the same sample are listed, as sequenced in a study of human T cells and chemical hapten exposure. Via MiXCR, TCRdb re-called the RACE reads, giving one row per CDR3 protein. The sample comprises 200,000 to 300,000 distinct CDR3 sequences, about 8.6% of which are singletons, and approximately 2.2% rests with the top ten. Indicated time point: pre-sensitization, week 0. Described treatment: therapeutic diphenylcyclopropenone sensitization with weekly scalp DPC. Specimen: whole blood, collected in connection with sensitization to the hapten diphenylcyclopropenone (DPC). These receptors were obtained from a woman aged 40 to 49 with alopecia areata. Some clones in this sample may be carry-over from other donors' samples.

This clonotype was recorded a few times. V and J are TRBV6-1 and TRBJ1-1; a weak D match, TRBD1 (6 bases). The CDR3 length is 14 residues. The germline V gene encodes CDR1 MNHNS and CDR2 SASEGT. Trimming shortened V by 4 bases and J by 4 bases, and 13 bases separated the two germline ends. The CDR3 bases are TGTGCCAGCAGTGTCGGCGGGGGGCTCACTGAAGCTTTCTTT. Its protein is CASSVGGGLTEAFF.

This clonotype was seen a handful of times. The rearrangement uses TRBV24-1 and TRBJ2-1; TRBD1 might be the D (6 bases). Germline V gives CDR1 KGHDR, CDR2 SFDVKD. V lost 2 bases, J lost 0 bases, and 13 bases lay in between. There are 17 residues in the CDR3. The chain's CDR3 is CATSDSGDRSSYNEQFF. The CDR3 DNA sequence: TGTGCCACCAGTGATTCCGGAGACAGGAGCTCCTACAATGAGCAGTTCTTC.

In DNA, the CDR3 is TGTGCCAGCAGCCCCCGGGGGACCAGCGAAGAGACCCAGTACTTC. Encoded protein: CASSPRGTSEETQYF. The chain has TRBV7-3 and TRBJ2-5, with TRBD2 as a possible D gene (6 bases). V was cut by 5 bases and J by 3 bases, with 16 bases left in between. The CDR3 spans 15 residues. Germline assignment: CDR1 SGHTA and CDR2 FQGTGA.

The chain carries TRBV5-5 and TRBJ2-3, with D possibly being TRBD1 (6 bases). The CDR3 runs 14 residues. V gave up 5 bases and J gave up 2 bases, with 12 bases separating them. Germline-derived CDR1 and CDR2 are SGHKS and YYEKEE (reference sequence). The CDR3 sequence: CASSTGHSTDTQYF. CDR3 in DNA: TGTGCCAGCAGTACGGGACATTCCACAGATACGCAGTATTTT.

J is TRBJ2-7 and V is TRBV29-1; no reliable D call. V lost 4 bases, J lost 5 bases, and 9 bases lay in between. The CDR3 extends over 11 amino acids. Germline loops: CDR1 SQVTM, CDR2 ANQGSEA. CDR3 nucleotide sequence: TGCAGCGTTGTAGGGTTCCACGAGCAGTACTTC. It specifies CSVVGFHEQYF.

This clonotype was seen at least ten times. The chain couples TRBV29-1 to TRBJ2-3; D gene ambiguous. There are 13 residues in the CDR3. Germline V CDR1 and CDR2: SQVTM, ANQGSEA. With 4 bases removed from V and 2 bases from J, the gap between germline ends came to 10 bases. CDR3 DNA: TGCAGCGTTGCGGGCAGACTCACAGATACGCAGTATTTT. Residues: CSVAGRLTDTQYF.

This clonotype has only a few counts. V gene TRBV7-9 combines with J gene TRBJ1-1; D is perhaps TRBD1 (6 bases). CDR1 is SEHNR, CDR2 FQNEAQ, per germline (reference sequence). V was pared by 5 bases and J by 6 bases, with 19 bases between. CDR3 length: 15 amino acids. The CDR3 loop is CASSNTATDRSEAFF. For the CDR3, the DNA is TGTGCCAGCAGCAACACGGCGACCGACAGGTCTGAAGCTTTCTTT.

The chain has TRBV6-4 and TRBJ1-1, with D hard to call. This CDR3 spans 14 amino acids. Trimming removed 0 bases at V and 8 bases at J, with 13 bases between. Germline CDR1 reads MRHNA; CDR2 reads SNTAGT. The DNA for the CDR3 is TGTGCCAGCAGTGACTCGAGCTTCGGCTCGGAAGCTTTCTTT. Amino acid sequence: CASSDSSFGSEAFF.

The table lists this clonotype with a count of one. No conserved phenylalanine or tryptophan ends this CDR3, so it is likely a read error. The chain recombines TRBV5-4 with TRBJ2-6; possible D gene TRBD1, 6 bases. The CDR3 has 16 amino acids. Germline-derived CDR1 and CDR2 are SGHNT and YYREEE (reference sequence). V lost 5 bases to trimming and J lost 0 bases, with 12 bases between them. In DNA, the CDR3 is TGTGCCAGCAGTCTCAAACAGGGCTCTGGGGCCAACGTCCTGACTTCC. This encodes CASSLKQGSGANVLTS.

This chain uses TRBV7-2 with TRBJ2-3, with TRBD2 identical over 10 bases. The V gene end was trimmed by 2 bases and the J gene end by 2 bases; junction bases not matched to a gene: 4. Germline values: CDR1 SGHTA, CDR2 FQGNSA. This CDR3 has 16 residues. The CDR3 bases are TGTGCCAGCAGCTTACAAGCGGGAGGGATCACAGATACGCAGTATTTT. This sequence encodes CASSLQAGGITDTQYF.

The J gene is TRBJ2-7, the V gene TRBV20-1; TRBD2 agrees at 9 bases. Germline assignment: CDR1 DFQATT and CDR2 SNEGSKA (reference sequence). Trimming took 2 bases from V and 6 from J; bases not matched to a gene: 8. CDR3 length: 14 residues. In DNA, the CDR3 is TGCAGTGCTAGATCTTTAGCGGGAGTAATCGAGCAGTACTTC. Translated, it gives CSARSLAGVIEQYF.

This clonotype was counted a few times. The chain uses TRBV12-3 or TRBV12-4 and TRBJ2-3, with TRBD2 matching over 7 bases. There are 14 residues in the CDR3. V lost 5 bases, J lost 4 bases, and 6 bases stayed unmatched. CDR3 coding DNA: TGTGCCAGCAGTCCTACTAGCGCCCCAGATACGCAGTATTTT. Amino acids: CASSPTSAPDTQYF.

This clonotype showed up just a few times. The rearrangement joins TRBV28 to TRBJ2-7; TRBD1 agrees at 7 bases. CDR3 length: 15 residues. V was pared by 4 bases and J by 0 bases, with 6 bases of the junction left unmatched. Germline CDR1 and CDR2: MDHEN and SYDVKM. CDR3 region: CASSYRGQSSYEQYF. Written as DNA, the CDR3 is TGTGCCAGCAGTTACAGGGGCCAGAGCTCCTACGAGCAGTACTTC. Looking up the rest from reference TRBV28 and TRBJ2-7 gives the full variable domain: DVKVTQSSRYLVKRTGEKVFLECVQDMDHENMFWYRQDPGLGLRLIYFSYDVKMKEKGDIPEGYSVSREKKERFSLILESASTNQTSMYLCASSYRGQSSYEQYFGPGTRLTVT.

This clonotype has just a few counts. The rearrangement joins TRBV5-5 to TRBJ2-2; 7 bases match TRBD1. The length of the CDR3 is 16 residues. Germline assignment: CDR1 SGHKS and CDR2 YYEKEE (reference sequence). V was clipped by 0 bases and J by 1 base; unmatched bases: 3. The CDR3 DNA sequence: TGTGCCAGCAGCTTGGCAGGGACAGTGAACACCGGGGAGCTGTTTTTT. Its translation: CASSLAGTVNTGELFF. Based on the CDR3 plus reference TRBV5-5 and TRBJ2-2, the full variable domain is DAGVTQSPTHLIKTRGQQVTLRCSPISGHKSVSWYQQVLGQGPQFIFQYYEKEERGRGNFPDRFSARQFPNYSSELNVNALLLGDSALYLCASSLAGTVNTGELFFGEGSRLTVL.

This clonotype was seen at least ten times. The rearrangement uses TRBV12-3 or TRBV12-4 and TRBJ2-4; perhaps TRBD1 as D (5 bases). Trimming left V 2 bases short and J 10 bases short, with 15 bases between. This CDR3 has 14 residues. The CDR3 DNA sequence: TGTGCCAGCAGTTTAATCGCAGGGTTGGAAATTCAGTACTTC. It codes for CASSLIAGLEIQYF.

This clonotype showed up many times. The CDR3 spells CASSWMQGDTQYF. In DNA, the CDR3 is TGTGCCAGCAGTTGGATGCAAGGAGATACGCAGTATTTT. The chain links TRBV6-2 or TRBV6-3 to TRBJ2-3; the D is unclear. This CDR3 is 13 amino acids long. CDR1 and CDR2 from the germline V gene are MNHEY and SVGEGT. The V gene lost 4 bases and the J gene lost 5 bases, with 10 bases spanning the gap.

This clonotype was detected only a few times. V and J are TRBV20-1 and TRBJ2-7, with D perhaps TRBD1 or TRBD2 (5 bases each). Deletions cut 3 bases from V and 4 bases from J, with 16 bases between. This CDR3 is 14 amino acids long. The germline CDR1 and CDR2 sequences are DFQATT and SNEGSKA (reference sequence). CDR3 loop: CSARDSTGGYEQYF. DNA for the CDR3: TGCAGTGCTAGGGATTCCACAGGCGGGTACGAGCAGTACTTC.

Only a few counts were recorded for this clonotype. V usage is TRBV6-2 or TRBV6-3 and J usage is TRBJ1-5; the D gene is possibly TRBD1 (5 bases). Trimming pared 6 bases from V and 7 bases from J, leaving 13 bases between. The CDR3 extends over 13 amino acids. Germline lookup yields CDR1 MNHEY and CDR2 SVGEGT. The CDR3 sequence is CASRGRLGQPQHF. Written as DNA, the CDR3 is TGTGCCAGCAGGGGACGGCTTGGACAGCCCCAGCATTTT.

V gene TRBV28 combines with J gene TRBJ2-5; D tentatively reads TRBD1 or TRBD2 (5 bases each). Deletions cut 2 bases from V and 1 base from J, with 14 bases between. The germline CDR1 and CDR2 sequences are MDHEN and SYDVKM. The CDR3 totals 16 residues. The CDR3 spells CASSLIPVGTQETQYF. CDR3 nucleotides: TGTGCCAGCAGTTTAATTCCCGTCGGGACCCAAGAGACCCAGTACTTC. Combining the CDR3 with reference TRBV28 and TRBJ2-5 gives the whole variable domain DVKVTQSSRYLVKRTGEKVFLECVQDMDHENMFWYRQDPGLGLRLIYFSYDVKMKEKGDIPEGYSVSREKKERFSLILESASTNQTSMYLCASSLIPVGTQETQYFGPGTRLLVL.

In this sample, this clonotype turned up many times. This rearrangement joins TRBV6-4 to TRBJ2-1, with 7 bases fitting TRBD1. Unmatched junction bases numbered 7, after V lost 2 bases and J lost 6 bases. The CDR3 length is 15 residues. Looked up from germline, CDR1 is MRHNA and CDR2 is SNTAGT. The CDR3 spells CASSDTSDRVNEQFF. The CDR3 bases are TGTGCCAGCAGTGACACCTCAGACAGGGTCAATGAGCAGTTCTTC.

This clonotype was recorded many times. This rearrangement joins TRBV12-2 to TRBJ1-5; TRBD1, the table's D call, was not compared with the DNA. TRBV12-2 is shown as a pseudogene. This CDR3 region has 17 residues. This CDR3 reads CASRLGRGPDRNQPQHF. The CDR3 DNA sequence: TGTGCAAGTCGCTTAGGGCGGGGGCCGGATCGCAATCAGCCCCAGCATTTT.

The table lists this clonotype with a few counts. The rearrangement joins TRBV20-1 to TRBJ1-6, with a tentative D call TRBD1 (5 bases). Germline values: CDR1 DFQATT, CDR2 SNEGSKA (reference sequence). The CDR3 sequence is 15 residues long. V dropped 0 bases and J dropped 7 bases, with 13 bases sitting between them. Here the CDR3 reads CSARDSGTANSPLHF. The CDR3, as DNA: TGCAGTGCTAGAGATTCCGGGACTGCGAATTCACCCCTCCACTTT.

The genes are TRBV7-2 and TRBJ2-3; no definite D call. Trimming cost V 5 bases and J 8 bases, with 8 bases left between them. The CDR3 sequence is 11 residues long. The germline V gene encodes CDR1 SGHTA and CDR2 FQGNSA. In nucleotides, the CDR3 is TGTGCCAGCAGCCCGAGCACTACGCAGTATTTT. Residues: CASSPSTTQYF.

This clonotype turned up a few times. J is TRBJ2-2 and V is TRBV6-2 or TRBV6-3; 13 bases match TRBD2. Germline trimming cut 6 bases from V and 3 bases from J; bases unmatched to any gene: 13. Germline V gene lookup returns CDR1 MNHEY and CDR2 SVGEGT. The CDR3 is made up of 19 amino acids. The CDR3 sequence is CASSQYGTSGKRYTGELFF. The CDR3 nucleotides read TGTGCCAGCAGCCAATACGGGACTAGCGGGAAGAGGTACACCGGGGAGCTGTTTTTT.

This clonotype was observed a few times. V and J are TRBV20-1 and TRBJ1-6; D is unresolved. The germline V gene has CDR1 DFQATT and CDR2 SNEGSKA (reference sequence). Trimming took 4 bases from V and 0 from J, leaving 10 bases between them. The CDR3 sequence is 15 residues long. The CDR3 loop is CSANARPSYNSPLHF. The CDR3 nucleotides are TGCAGTGCTAACGCACGACCCTCCTATAATTCACCCCTCCACTTT.

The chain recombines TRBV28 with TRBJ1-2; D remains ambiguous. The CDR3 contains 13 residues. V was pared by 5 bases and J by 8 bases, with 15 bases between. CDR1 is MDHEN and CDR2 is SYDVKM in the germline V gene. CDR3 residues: CASSNRTPRGYTF. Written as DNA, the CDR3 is TGTGCCAGCAGTAACCGGACCCCGAGAGGCTACACCTTC.

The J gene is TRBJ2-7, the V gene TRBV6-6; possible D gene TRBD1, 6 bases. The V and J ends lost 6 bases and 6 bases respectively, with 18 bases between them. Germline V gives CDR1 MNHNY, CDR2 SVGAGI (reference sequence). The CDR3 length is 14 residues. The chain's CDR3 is CASSPGATSVEQYF. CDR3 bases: TGTGCCAGCAGCCCAGGGGCTACTTCCGTCGAGCAGTACTTC.